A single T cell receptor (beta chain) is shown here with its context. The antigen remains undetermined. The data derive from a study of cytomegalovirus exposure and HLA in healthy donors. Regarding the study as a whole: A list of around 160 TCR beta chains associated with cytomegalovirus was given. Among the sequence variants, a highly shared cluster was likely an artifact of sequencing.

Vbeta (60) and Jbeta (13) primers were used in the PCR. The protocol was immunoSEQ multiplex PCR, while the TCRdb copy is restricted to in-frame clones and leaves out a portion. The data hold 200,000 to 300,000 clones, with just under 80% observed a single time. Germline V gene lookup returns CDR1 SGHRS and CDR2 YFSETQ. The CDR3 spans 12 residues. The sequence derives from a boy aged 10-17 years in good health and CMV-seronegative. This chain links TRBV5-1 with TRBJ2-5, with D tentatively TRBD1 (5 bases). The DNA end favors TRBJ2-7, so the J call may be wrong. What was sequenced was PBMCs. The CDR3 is CASRFYQGEQYF. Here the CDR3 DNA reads TGCGCCAGCAGATTCTACCAGGGCGAGCAGTACTTC.